The source of this TCR beta chain is a study of relationships among human T cell subsets. From mRNA, alpha and beta CDR3 regions were amplified using semiquantitative ARM-PCR. In ARM-PCR, communal superprimers followed tagged nested gene-specific primers for exponential amplification. Nested primers were removed by exonuclease before the second PCR round. From the multiplex PCR reads, TCRdb called clonotypes with MiXCR, one entry per CDR3 protein. The sample yields approximately 15,000 distinct CDR3 sequences, 50% to 75% seen once. CD4+CD25+ regulatory T cells came from anti-CD25 bead selection of positively selected CD4+ cells. The TCR sequence derives from a man aged 35 to 55 in good health. The source material was Tregs sorted from blood.

DNA for the CDR3: TGTGCCAGCAGTCCATTTTTCGGGAGCTCCTACAATGAGCAGTTCTTC. Translating it yields CASSPFFGSSYNEQFF. The chain joins TRBV13 to TRBJ2-1; tentatively, D is TRBD2 (6 bases). CDR3 length equals 16 residues. The V gene's germline CDR1 is PRHDT and CDR2 FYEKMQ (reference sequence). Trimming removed 6 bases from V and 0 bases from J, with 15 bases in between.